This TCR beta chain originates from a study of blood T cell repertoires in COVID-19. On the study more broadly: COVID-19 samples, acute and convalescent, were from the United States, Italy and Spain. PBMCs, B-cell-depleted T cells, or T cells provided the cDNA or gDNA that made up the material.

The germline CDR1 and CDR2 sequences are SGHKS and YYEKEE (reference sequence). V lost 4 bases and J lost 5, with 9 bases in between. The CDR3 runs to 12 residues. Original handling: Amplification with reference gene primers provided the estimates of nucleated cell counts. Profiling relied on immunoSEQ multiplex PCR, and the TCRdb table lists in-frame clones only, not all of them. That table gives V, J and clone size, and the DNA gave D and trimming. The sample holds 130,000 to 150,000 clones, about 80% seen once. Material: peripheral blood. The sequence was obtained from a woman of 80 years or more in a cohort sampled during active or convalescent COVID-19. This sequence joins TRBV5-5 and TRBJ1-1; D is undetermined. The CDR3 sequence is CASSPVGTEAFF. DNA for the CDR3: TGTGCCAGCAGCCCTGTCGGGACTGAAGCTTTCTTT.